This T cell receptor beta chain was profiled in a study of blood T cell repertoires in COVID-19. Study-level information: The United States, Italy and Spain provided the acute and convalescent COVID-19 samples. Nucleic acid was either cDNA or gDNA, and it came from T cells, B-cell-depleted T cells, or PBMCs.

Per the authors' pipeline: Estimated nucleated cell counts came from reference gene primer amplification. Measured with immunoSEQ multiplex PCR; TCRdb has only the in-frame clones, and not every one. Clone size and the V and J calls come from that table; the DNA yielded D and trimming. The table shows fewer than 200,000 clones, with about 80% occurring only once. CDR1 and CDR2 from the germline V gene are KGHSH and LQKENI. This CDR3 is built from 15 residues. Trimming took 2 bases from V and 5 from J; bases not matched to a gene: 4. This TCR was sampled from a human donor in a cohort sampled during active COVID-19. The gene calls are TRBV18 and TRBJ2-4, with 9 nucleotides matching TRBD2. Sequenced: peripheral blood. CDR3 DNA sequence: TGTGCCAGCTCACCAAGCGGGGGGCCCCAAAACATTCAGTACTTC. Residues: CASSPSGGPQNIQYF.